This record looks at one T cell receptor beta chain sequence and its context. Its cognate antigen is unknown. This sample was taken from a study of early stage breast cancer tumors. Turning to the study itself: ER+/PR+/HER2- status applied to about 70% of the 16 invasive breast tumors.

General study points: Blood repertoires resembled normal breast more than tumor. Commonly generated sequences made up most enriched TCRB sequences shared between patients.

Assay: immunoSEQ multiplex PCR; the TCRdb copy retains only in-frame clones and omits some. This table has approximately 30,000 clones, 80% appearing once. The CDR3 contains 15 residues. V lost 0 bases and J lost 6; bases outside the gene matches: 7. CDR1 is LGHNA, CDR2 YNFKEQ, per germline. This sequence joins TRBV4-2 and TRBJ1-1, with 7 bases lining up with TRBD1. This clonotype was sampled from a person in their sixties with breast cancer. Sequencing was carried out using blood. The CDR3 DNA follows: TGTGCCAGCAGCCAAGAGGACAGGAGCCGCGCTGAAGCTTTCTTT. Translation: CASSQEDRSRAEAFF.